This is a list of T cell receptor beta chains from one sample in a study of CD8+ T cells in alopecia areata. This table comes from immunoSEQ multiplex PCR, and its TCRdb copy is limited to in-frame clones, with some not included. The sample has about 150,000 clones; roughly 61% are singletons. This sample comprised CD4+ T cells sorted from blood, obtained at week 0. The receptors stem from a human donor with alopecia areata. Both conserved end residues are part of each CDR3. Rows give clone size only sometimes, using once, few, many, or a class for an expanded clone.

>TRBV7-2|TRBJ1-2|-
CASSPVGYGYTF
>TRBV11-2|TRBJ2-3|few
CASSLDGVASTDTQYF
>TRBV7-2|TRBJ1-5|-
CASSSQGNQPQHF
>TRBV5-1|TRBJ2-7|-
CASRQGLSSYEQYF
>TRBV4-2|TRBJ2-3|few
CASSQSWDTQYF
>TRBV6-5|TRBJ2-7|once
CASSPGGSYEQYF
>TRBV29-1|TRBJ1-2|-
CSVEDHRLYGYTF
>TRBV10-3|TRBJ1-1|few
CAISESRGTEAFF
>TRBV6-5|TRBJ1-2|-
CASRTEGQPYGYTF
>TRBV5-1|TRBJ2-5|few
CASSFGAGSQETQYF
>TRBV6-5|TRBJ2-1|once
CASSYNAGGGDNEQFF
>TRBV29-1|TRBJ2-5|-
CMFRRDGETQYF
>TRBV9|TRBJ1-6|-
CASSVRDRDSPLHF
>TRBV5-6|TRBJ2-5|-
CASSRGADLQETQYF
>TRBV29-1|TRBJ2-4|-
CSVLARDTENIQYF
>TRBV4-2|TRBJ2-5|-
CASSLNLGETQYF
>TRBV29-1|TRBJ2-5|few
CSVEGLAGETQYF
>TRBV4-2|TRBJ2-5|-
CASSQDLTGKQTQYF
>TRBV29-1|TRBJ1-4|-
CSAFRGSGGKLFF
>TRBV9|TRBJ2-7|-
CASSVGSEITYEQYF
>TRBV29-1|TRBJ2-5|few
CSVVAVGGPETQYF
>TRBV7-2|TRBJ2-5|few
CASSKLGQSQETQYF
>TRBV7-2|TRBJ2-5|few
CASSSPRFLETQYF
>TRBV2|TRBJ1-5|-
CASSGTGGGQPQHF
>TRBV29-1|TRBJ1-1|-
CSVGGVLNTEAFF
>TRBV7-8|TRBJ2-1|-
CASSLGLNEQFF
>TRBV4-3|TRBJ2-7|-
CASSQESGFGYEQYF
>TRBV6-1|TRBJ2-7|-
CASSEGPAQYF
>TRBV7-6|TRBJ1-1|-
CASSSLVNAFF
>TRBV5-6|TRBJ2-4|-
CASSRSPLNIQYF
>TRBV9|TRBJ1-6|few
CASSVTGNSPLHF
>TRBV7-2|TRBJ1-1|-
CASSPGQRNTEAFF
>TRBV7-3|TRBJ2-1|-
CASSLSQGVYNEQFF
>TRBV15|TRBJ2-1|few
CATSRVGSAYNEQFF
>TRBV25-1|TRBJ1-6|-
CASSDPGTGDNSPLHF
>TRBV29-1|TRBJ1-2|few
CSVKGGLEYGYTF
>TRBV29-1|TRBJ1-3|-
CSVEEHSGNTIYF
>TRBV30|TRBJ2-7|-
CAWSVTSYEQYF
>TRBV2|TRBJ2-1|-
CASSEIAGSYNEQFF
>TRBV5-1|TRBJ1-6|-
CASSLEGQGTLHF
>TRBV6-6|TRBJ2-3|few
CASGEGQGASDTQYF
>TRBV4-1|TRBJ2-4|-
CASSQERGNIQYF
>TRBV20-1|TRBJ2-1|-
CSARGYNEQFF
>TRBV29-1|TRBJ2-1|few
CSVGEGIRNEQFF
>TRBV4-3|TRBJ1-1|-
CASSLVLRADTEAFF
>TRBV29-1|TRBJ1-1|few
CSSGQGNTEAFF
>TRBV30|TRBJ2-5|-
CAWSPGIAETQYF
>TRBV5-4|TRBJ1-2|-
CASSLEGAGGSLYGYTF
>TRBV5-1|TRBJ2-5|-
CASSSSGGLQETQYF
>TRBV30|TRBJ2-2|-
CAWWGRTYTGELFF
>TRBV29-1|TRBJ1-1|-
CSATGQINTEAFF
>TRBV6-5|TRBJ2-1|-
CASSLTPGYEQFF
>TRBV5-4|TRBJ2-3|few
CASSLGLRTDTQYF
>TRBV7-2|TRBJ2-7|-
CASSSPAKQYF
>TRBV7-8|TRBJ2-1|many
CASSASRAEQFF
>TRBV11-3|TRBJ2-3|-
CASSLGHAVDTQYF
>TRBV5-6|TRBJ2-2|-
CASSHGQGGELFF
>TRBV18|TRBJ1-5|-
CASSPLPQQGDQPQHF